What follows are 18 T cell receptor beta chains derived from one specimen sequenced in a study of OX40 agonist ivuxolimab in advanced cancers. Sequencing used immunoSEQ multiplex PCR; TCRdb keeps in-frame clones, though not all of them. The sample carries roughly 67,000 clones, approximately 86% recorded once. This specimen was CD4+ or CD8+ T cells sorted from blood, taken in a trial of the OX40 agonist ivuxolimab. These receptors were collected from an adult with an advanced solid tumor such as melanoma, head and neck, liver or kidney cancer.

The chain carries TRBV5-1 and TRBJ1-1, with TRBD1 matching 7 bases. This CDR3 is built from 13 residues. V lost 4 bases to trimming and J lost 6 bases; unmatched junction nucleotides: 6. Per the germline V gene, CDR1 is SGHRS and CDR2 is YFSETQ. The CDR3 region has the DNA TGCGCCAGCAGCGAGTTCAGGGGGGCTGAAGCTTTCTTT. This gives the protein CASSEFRGAEAFF.

The chain couples TRBV6-5 to TRBJ2-1; no clear D gene. Trimming pared 2 bases from V and 8 bases from J, leaving 4 bases between. Germline CDR1 reads MNHEY; CDR2 reads SVGAGI. CDR3 length: 11 amino acids. In nucleotides, the CDR3 is TGTGCCAGCAGTTACCAGGATGAGCAGTTCTTC. It specifies CASSYQDEQFF.

In DNA, the CDR3 is TGTGCCAGTAGTGATTCCGCTGGATCGGGCGGAACCTCCTACAATGAGCAGTTCTTC. It translates to CASSDSAGSGGTSYNEQFF. The rearrangement links TRBV19 to TRBJ2-1; D is undetermined. Between the trimmed V and J ends, which lost 5 bases and 0 bases, there was a span of 23 bases. The CDR3 runs to 19 residues. The germline gives CDR1 LNHDA, CDR2 SQIVND (reference sequence).

The V and J genes are TRBV27 and TRBJ2-5; D perhaps matches TRBD2 (6 bases). The germline V gene encodes CDR1 MNHEY and CDR2 SMNVEV (reference sequence). The V gene lost 1 base and the J gene lost 1 base, with 10 bases spanning the gap. The length of the CDR3 is 15 residues. CDR3 in amino acids: CASSLFGGTQETQYF. The CDR3 DNA reads TGTGCCAGCAGTTTATTCGGGGGTACCCAAGAGACCCAGTACTTC.

The V gene is TRBV9, the J gene TRBJ2-7, with a tentative D call TRBD2 (6 bases). Germline V lookup: CDR1 SGDLS, CDR2 YYNGEE. The germline V and J ends were trimmed by 4 bases and 4 bases, with 21 bases remaining between them. The CDR3 runs to 16 residues. This CDR3 reads CASSMTSGTFPYEQYF. The CDR3 nucleotides are TGTGCCAGCAGCATGACCTCCGGGACTTTCCCTTACGAGCAGTACTTC. The whole variable domain, filled in from reference TRBV9 and TRBJ2-7, reads DSGVTQTPKHLITATGQRVTLRCSPRSGDLSVYWYQQSLDQGLQFLIQYYNGEERAKGNILERFSAQQFPDLHSELNLSSLELGDSALYFCASSMTSGTFPYEQYFGPGTRLTVT.

The chain joins TRBV19 to TRBJ1-2; no clear D. CDR1 and CDR2 from the germline V gene are LNHDA and SQIVND (reference sequence). This CDR3 contains 13 residues. Trimming took off 4 bases at V and 4 bases at J, with 10 bases between the two ends. This CDR3 reads CASSKQDIYGYTF. The CDR3 DNA is TGTGCCAGTAGTAAGCAGGATATCTATGGCTACACCTTC. The whole variable domain, remainder taken from reference TRBV19 and TRBJ1-2, is DGGITQSPKYLFRKEGQNVTLSCEQNLNHDAMYWYRQDPGQGLRLIYYSQIVNDFQKGDIAEGYSVSREKKESFPLTVTSAQKNPTAFYLCASSKQDIYGYTFGSGTRLTVV.

The chain couples TRBV11-2 to TRBJ2-3, with TRBD1 as a possible D gene (6 bases). This CDR3 is built from 14 residues. The V gene's germline CDR1 is SGHAT and CDR2 FQNNGV. V was clipped by 5 bases and J by 0 bases, with 9 bases between them. CDR3 amino acids: CASSRDRSTDTQYF. CDR3 sequence (DNA): TGTGCCAGCAGCCGCGACAGGAGCACAGATACGCAGTATTTT.

V usage is TRBV7-9 and J usage is TRBJ1-3; TRBD1 agrees at 8 bases. CDR3 size: 15 residues. CDR1 is SEHNR, CDR2 FQNEAQ, per germline (reference sequence). J was trimmed by 0 bases and V by 5 bases; bases with no gene match: 3. The DNA of the CDR3 is TGTGCCAGCAGCCAGGGACAGGACTCTGGAAACACCATATATTTT. Translating it yields CASSQGQDSGNTIYF.

This clone was picked up a small number of times. V usage is TRBV11-2 and J usage is TRBJ1-6, with D possibly matching TRBD1 (5 bases). This CDR3 spans 16 amino acids. V lost 5 bases, J lost 7 bases, and 18 bases lay in between. Germline CDR1 SGHAT, CDR2 FQNNGV. The CDR3 DNA sequence: TGTGCCAGCAGCGCCCCTCCGGCCAGGGCCAATTCACCCCTCCACTTT. This translates into CASSAPPARANSPLHF. The full variable domain, with the rest looked up from reference TRBV11-2 and TRBJ1-6, is EAGVAQSPRYKIIEKRQSVAFWCNPISGHATLYWYQQILGQGPKLLIQFQNNGVVDDSQLPKDRFSAERLKGVDSTLKIQPAKLEDSAVYLCASSAPPARANSPLHFGNGTRLTVT.

The genes are TRBV7-7 and TRBJ2-2; maybe TRBD2 (6 bases). The CDR3 is 15 amino acids. Per the germline V gene, CDR1 is SSHAT and CDR2 is FNYEAQ (reference sequence). V was cut by 5 bases and J by 6 bases, with 16 bases left in between. CDR3 region: CASSRAGLNAGELFF. The CDR3 DNA reads TGTGCCAGCAGCCGGGCGGGGCTAAACGCCGGGGAGCTGTTTTTT.

This clone occurred once. V and J are TRBV5-1 and TRBJ1-2; tentative D call: TRBD1 (6 bases). The CDR3 spans 16 residues. V lost 2 bases and J lost 5, with 19 bases in between. The V gene's germline CDR1 is SGHRS and CDR2 YFSETQ. The CDR3 bases are TGCGCCAGCAGCTTAGCCCCGGACAGAGCCAAATATGGCTACACCTTC. This sequence encodes CASSLAPDRAKYGYTF.

In its sample, this clone was seen a few times. The chain employs TRBV30 and TRBJ2-7; a possible D gene is TRBD2 (6 bases). The V end was cut by 4 bases, the J end by 10 bases, with 14 bases between. CDR3 size: 11 residues. Germline assignment: CDR1 GTSNPN and CDR2 SVGIG (reference sequence). The CDR3 reads CAWNRGRGQYF. The CDR3 DNA reads TGTGCCTGGAACCGCGGGCGGGGACAGTACTTC.

This chain joins TRBV28 and TRBJ2-4, with 10 bases aligning to TRBD1. The J segment lost 6 bases and the V segment lost 6 bases, leaving 8 bases of the junction unmatched. The CDR3 extends over 15 amino acids. The germline V gene has CDR1 MDHEN and CDR2 SYDVKM. The CDR3 nucleotides read TGTGCCAGCAGCTCTACCGGGACAGGGGTAAACATTCAGTACTTC. This sequence encodes CASSSTGTGVNIQYF.

This clone was detected only a few times. CDR3 in DNA: TGTGCCAGCAGCCCTGGACAGGGAGTGAGCTATGGCTACACCTTC. This translates into CASSPGQGVSYGYTF. The chain carries TRBV27 and TRBJ1-2; 8 bases fit TRBD1. Germline-derived CDR1 and CDR2 are MNHEY and SMNVEV (reference sequence). Trimming at V came to 6 bases and at J to 4 bases, leaving 10 bases not matched to a gene. This CDR3 spans 15 amino acids.

The chain couples TRBV5-8 to TRBJ1-2; TRBD1 is a possible D gene (6 bases). Germline V gene data show CDR1 as SGHTS and CDR2 as YDEGEE. The CDR3 loop spans 15 amino acids. V shed 1 base and J shed 0 bases, with 10 bases lying between them. The CDR3 loop is CASSLMTGSNYGYTF. The CDR3 coding sequence is TGTGCCAGCAGCTTGATGACAGGCTCTAACTATGGCTACACCTTC.

The chain recombines TRBV9 with TRBJ2-4; no reliable D call. The CDR3 totals 13 residues. The V and J ends lost 3 bases and 7 bases respectively, with 11 bases between them. Germline values: CDR1 SGDLS, CDR2 YYNGEE. CDR3 DNA: TGTGCCAGCAGCGCTCTGGCCGGGAACATTCAGTACTTC. Translating gives CASSALAGNIQYF. Supplemented by reference TRBV9 and TRBJ2-4, the full variable domain reads DSGVTQTPKHLITATGQRVTLRCSPRSGDLSVYWYQQSLDQGLQFLIQYYNGEERAKGNILERFSAQQFPDLHSELNLSSLELGDSALYFCASSALAGNIQYFGAGTRLSVL.

The gene calls are TRBV2 and TRBJ2-7; 9 bases match TRBD1. The CDR3 sequence is 15 residues long. Trimming removed 6 bases from V and 3 bases from J; junction bases left unmatched: 9. Germline lookup yields CDR1 SNHLY and CDR2 FYNNEI. The CDR3 DNA reads as TGTGCCAGCAGGGCGGAGACAGGGGGGAGCTACGAGCAGTACTTC. As protein: CASRAETGGSYEQYF.

The V gene is TRBV18, the J gene TRBJ2-3; TRBD2 matches 14 bases. This CDR3 region has 17 residues. Losses at the gene ends were 2 bases for V and 3 bases for J; bases not matched to a gene: 4. Germline CDR1 and CDR2: KGHSH and LQKENI. This chain's CDR3 is CASSPSGLAGATDTQYF. CDR3 in DNA: TGTGCCAGCTCACCATCGGGACTAGCGGGAGCGACAGATACGCAGTATTTT.